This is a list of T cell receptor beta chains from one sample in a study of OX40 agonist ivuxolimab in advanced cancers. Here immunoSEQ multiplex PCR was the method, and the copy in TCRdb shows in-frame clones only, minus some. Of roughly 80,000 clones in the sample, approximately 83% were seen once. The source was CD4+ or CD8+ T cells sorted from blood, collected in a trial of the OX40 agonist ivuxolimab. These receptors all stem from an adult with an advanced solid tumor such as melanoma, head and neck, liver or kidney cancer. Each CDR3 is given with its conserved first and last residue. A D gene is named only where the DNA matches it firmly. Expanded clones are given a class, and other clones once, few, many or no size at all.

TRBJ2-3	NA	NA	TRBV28	TGTGCCAGCAGTTTACTGGCAGATACGCAGTATTTT	CASSLLADTQYF
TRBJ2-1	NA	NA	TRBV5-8	TGTGCCAGCAACCTACATTCGAACAATGAGCAGTTCTTC	CASNLHSNNEQFF
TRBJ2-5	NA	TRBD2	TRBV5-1	TGCGCCAGCAGCTTGTTAGCGGGAGGAGAAGAGACCCAGTACTTC	CASSLLAGGEETQYF
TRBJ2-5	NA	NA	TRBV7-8	TGTGCCAGCAGTAAGAGGAGAGACCTGCAAGAGACCCAGTACTTC	CASSKRRDLQETQYF
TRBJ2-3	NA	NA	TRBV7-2	TGTGCCAGCAGTAGCAATGGCCGCCCCCAAATAAGTACAGATACGCAGTATTTT	CASSSNGRPQISTDTQYF
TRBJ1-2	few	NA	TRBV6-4	TGTGCCAGCAGTGACTCAGGGCAACCGTTCTATGGCTACACCTTC	CASSDSGQPFYGYTF
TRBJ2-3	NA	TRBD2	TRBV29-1	TGCAGCGTTGTTCCTAGCGGCAGCACAGATACGCAGTATTTT	CSVVPSGSTDTQYF
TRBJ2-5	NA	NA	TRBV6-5	TGTGCCAGCAGTCTAACCGTAGGGACCCAGTACTTC	CASSLTVGTQYF
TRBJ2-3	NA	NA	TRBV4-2	TGTGCCAGCAGCCAAGATCGGCGGATCACAGATACGCAGTATTTT	CASSQDRRITDTQYF
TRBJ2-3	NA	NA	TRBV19	TGTGCCAGTAGTACAGTTCTTACTAGCACAGATACGCAGTATTTT	CASSTVLTSTDTQYF
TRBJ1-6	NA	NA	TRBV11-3	TGTGCCAGCAGCTTAGTTTACAATTCACCCCTCCACTTT	CASSLVYNSPLHF
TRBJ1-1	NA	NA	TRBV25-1	TGTGCCAGCAGGTATGGAATGAACACTGAAGCTTTCTTT	CASRYGMNTEAFF
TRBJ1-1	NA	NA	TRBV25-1	TGTGCCAGCATAGACAGCACCCTGAAAGCTTTCTTT	CASIDSTLKAFF
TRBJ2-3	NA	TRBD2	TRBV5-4	TGTGCCAGCAGCCCTGAGACTAGCCGAGCCACAGATACGCAGTATTTT	CASSPETSRATDTQYF
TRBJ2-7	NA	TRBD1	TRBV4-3	TGCGCCAGCAGCCCCCATCCCGGGACAGGGACCTACGAGCAGTACTTC	CASSPHPGTGTYEQYF
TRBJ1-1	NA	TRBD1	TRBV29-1	TGCAGCGTAGAGGGACAGGCGAGCGCTTTCTTT	CSVEGQASAFF
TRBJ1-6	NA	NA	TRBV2	TGTGCCAGCAGACTCGACAGATATAATTCACCCCTCCACTTT	CASRLDRYNSPLHF
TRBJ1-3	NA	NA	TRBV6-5	TGTGCCAGCAGTTACGAGGGGGGTGGAGGAAACACCATATATTTT	CASSYEGGGGNTIYF
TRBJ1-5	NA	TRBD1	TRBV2	TGTGCCAGCAGTGGCAGGGGGGATCAGCCCCAGCATTTT	CASSGRGDQPQHF
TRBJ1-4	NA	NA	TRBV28	TGTGCCAGCAACAAGGCAACTAATGAAAAACTGTTTTTT	CASNKATNEKLFF
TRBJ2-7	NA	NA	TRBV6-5	TGTGCCAGCAGCTCCCACCGGGCCTCGAACGGGGAGCAGTACTTC	CASSSHRASNGEQYF
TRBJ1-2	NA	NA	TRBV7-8	TGTGCCAGCCACACGGGGGGGAACTATGGCTACACCTTC	CASHTGGNYGYTF
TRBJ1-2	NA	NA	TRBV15	TGTGCCACCAGCAGTGTTGCTGGTCGACTCTTCTATGGCTACACCTTC	CATSSVAGRLFYGYTF
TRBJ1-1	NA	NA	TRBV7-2	TGTGCCAGCAGCCAAAGACAGACAACCACTGAAGCTTTCTTT	CASSQRQTTTEAFF
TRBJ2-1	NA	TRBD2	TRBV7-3	TGTGCCAGCAGTAAATCCGGGACTAAATACAATGAGCAGTTCTTC	CASSKSGTKYNEQFF
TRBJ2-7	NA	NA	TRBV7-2	TGTGCCAGCAGCTTAGTTTCCTACGAGCAGTACTTC	CASSLVSYEQYF
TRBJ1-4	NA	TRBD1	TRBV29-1	TGCAGCGTTGACCCAGGGGGCGGTGAAAAACTGTTTTTT	CSVDPGGGEKLFF
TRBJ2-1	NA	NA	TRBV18	TGTGCCAGCTCACCACAAAGCAACTTGGCCCCAGCGGATGAGCAGTTCTTC	CASSPQSNLAPADEQFF
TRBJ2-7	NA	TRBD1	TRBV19	TGTGCCAGTAGTAAGGGGGACAGGGCCTACTACGAGCAGTACTTC	CASSKGDRAYYEQYF
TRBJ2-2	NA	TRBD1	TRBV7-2	TGTGCCAGCAGCTTTCGGACAGGGGGTTATACCGGGGAGCTGTTTTTT	CASSFRTGGYTGELFF
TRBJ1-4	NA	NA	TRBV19	TGTGCCAGTAGTATCTTGACAGGCGGTAAAGAAAAACTGTTTTTT	CASSILTGGKEKLFF
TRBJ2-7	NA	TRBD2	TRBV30	TGTGCCTGGAGTGTCGGGGGAGGGTCCTACGAGCAGTACTTC	CAWSVGGGSYEQYF
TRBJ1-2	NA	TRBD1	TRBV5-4	TGTGCCAGCAGCCCGGGACAGAGTGCTAACTATGGCTACACCTTC	CASSPGQSANYGYTF
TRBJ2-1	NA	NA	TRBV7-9	TGTGCCAGCAGCCAGAAGAGGGGGGGTTACAATGAGCAGTTCTTC	CASSQKRGGYNEQFF
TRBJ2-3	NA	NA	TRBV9	TGTGCCAGCAGCGCCGAAGGGCGGGACTCCACAGATACGCAGTATTTT	CASSAEGRDSTDTQYF
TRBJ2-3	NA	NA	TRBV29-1	TGCAGCGTTGATTCCCAAGGGGGGCAGTATTTT	CSVDSQGGQYF
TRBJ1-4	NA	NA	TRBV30	TGTGCCTGGAAGGGAACCACTAATGAAAAACTGTTTTTT	CAWKGTTNEKLFF
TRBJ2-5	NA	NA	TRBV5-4	TGCGCCAGCAGCCAAGTCGGCGTGCCGGGAGAGACCCAGTACTTC	CASSQVGVPGETQYF
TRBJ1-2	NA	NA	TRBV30	TGTGCCTGGAGTGTATCGATTACTGGCTACACCTTC	CAWSVSITGYTF
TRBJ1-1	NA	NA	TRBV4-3	TGCGCCAGCAGCCAAGATCGGGTGGTGAAGGCTTTCTTT	CASSQDRVVKAFF
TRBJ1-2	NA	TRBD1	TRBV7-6	TGTGCCAGCAGCTCCCTGTCCCGGGGACAGGCCTATGGCTACACCTTC	CASSSLSRGQAYGYTF
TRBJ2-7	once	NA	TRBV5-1	TGCGCCAGCAGCTTGTTTGCGGGCTACGAGCAGTACTTC	CASSLFAGYEQYF
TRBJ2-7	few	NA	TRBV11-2	TGTGCCAGCAGCTTAGCCTACGAGCAGTACTTC	CASSLAYEQYF
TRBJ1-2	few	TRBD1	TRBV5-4	TGTGCCAGCAGCACTACCGGGACAGACTATGGCTACACCTTC	CASSTTGTDYGYTF
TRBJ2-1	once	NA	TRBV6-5	TGTGCCAGCAGTCTCTCCAGCAGGGGCTACAATGAGCAGTTCTTC	CASSLSSRGYNEQFF
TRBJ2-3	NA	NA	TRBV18	TGTGCCAGCTCACCCAGGGGAGTTGGGACAGATACGCAGTATTTT	CASSPRGVGTDTQYF
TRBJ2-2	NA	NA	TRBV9	TGTGCCAGCAGCGCCGAGGTAGGATGGTACACCGGGGAGCTGTTTTTT	CASSAEVGWYTGELFF
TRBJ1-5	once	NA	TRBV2	TGTGCCAGCAACCCGGACAGAAACAATCAGCCCCAGCATTTT	CASNPDRNNQPQHF
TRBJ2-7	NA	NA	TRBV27	TGTGCCAGCAGTTTATGCAAGTCCTACGAGCAGTACTTC	CASSLCKSYEQYF
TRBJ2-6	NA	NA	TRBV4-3	TGCGCCAGCAGCCGCGGTCTAAGCTCTGGGGCCAACGTCCTGACTTTC	CASSRGLSSGANVLTF
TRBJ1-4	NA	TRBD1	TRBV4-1	TGCGCCAGCAGCCCACCGGGACAGGGGCGGGAAAAACTGTTTTTT	CASSPPGQGREKLFF